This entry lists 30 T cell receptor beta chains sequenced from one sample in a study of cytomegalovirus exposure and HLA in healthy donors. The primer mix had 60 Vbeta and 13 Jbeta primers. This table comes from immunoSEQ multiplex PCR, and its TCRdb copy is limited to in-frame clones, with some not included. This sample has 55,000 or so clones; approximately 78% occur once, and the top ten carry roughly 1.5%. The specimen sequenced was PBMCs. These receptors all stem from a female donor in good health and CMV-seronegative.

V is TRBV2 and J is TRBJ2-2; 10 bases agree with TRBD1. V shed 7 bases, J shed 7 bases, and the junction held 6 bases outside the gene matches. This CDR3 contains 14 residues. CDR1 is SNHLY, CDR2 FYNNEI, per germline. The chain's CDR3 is CASTKDRGDGELFF. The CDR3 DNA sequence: TGTGCCAGCACCAAGGACAGGGGGGACGGGGAGCTGTTTTTT. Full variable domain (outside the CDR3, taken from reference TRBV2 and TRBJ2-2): EPEVTQTPSHQVTQMGQEVILRCVPISNHLYFYWYRQILGQKVEFLVSFYNNEISEKSEIFDDQFSVERPDGSNFTLKIRSTKLEDSAMYFCASTKDRGDGELFFGEGSRLTVL.

The CDR3 here is CASSQGPDNSYEQYF. The CDR3 DNA is TGCGCCAGCAGCCAAGGACCCGACAACTCCTACGAGCAGTACTTC. The rearrangement joins TRBV4-3 to TRBJ2-7; D gene uncertain. Trimming took 1 base from V and 0 from J, leaving 10 bases between them. Germline V gene data show CDR1 as LGHNA and CDR2 as YSLEER. The CDR3 covers 15 residues.

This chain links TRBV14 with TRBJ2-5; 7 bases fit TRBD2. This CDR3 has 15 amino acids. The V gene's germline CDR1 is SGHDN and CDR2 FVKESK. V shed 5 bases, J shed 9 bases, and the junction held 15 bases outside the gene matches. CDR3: CASSTRPTSMEAQYF. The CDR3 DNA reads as TGTGCCAGCAGCACTCGCCCGACTAGCATGGAGGCCCAGTACTTC. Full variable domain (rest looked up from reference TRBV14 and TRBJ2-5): EAGVTQFPSHSVIEKGQTVTLRCDPISGHDNLYWYRRVMGKEIKFLLHFVKESKQDESGMPNNRFLAERTGGTYSTLKVQPAELEDSGVYFCASSTRPTSMEAQYFGPGTRLLVL.

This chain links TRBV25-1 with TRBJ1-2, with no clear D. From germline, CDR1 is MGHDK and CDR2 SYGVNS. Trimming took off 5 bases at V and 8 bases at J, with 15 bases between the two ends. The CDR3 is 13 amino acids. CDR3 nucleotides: TGTGCCAGCAGTAATTGGCAGGCAGTAGGCTACACCTTC. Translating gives CASSNWQAVGYTF.

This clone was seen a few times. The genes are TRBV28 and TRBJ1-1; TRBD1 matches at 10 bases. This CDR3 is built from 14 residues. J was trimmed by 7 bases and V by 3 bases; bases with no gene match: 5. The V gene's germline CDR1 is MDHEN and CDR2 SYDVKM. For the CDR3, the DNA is TGTGCCAGCAGTTTCGGGACAGGGGCTTTTGAAGCTTTCTTT. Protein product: CASSFGTGAFEAFF.

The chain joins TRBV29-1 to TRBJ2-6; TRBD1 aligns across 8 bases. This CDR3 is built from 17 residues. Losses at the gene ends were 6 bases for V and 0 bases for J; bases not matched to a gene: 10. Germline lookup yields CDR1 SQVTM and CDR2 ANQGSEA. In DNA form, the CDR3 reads TGCAGCGTAGGTGACAGGGGACCACTCTCTGGGGCCAACGTCCTGACTTTC. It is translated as CSVGDRGPLSGANVLTF.

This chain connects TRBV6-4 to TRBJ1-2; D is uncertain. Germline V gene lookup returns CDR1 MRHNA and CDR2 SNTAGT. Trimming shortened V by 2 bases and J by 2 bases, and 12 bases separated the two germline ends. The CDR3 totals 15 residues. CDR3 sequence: CASSDNGDSNYGYTF. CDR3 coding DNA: TGTGCCAGCAGTGACAACGGAGACTCAAACTATGGCTACACCTTC.

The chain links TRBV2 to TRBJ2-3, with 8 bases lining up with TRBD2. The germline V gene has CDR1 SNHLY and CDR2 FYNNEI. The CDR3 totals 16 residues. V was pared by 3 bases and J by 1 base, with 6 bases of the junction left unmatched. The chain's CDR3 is CASSEVKTSGTDTQYF. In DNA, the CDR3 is TGTGCCAGCAGTGAGGTAAAGACTAGCGGCACAGATACGCAGTATTTT. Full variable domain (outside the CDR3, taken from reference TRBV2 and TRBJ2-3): EPEVTQTPSHQVTQMGQEVILRCVPISNHLYFYWYRQILGQKVEFLVSFYNNEISEKSEIFDDQFSVERPDGSNFTLKIRSTKLEDSAMYFCASSEVKTSGTDTQYFGPGTRLTVL.

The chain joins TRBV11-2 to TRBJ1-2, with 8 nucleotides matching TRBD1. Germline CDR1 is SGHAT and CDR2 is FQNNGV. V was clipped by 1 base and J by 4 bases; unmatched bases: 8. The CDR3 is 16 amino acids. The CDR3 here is CASSLAGGFVSYGYTF. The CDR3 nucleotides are TGTGCCAGCAGCTTAGCAGGGGGCTTTGTCTCCTATGGCTACACCTTC.

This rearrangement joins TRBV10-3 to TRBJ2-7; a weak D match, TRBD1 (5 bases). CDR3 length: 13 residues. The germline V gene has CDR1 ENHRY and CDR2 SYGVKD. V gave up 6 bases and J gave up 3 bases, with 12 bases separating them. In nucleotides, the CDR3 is TGTGCCATCAGACCCGACAGCCTCTACGAGCAGTACTTC. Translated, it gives CAIRPDSLYEQYF.

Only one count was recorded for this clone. CDR3 region: CAISEGATNEKLFF. CDR3 bases: TGTGCCATCAGTGAGGGAGCTACTAATGAAAAACTGTTTTTT. The chain carries TRBV10-3 and TRBJ1-4; no clear D gene. This CDR3 is 14 amino acids long. Germline V gene lookup returns CDR1 ENHRY and CDR2 SYGVKD. V shed 2 bases and J shed 2 bases, with 6 bases lying between them.

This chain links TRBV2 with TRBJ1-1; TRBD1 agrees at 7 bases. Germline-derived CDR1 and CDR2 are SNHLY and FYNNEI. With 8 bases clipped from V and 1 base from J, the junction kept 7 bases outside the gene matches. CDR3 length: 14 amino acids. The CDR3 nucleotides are TGTGCCAGCGCCTGGGACAGAGGGAACACTGAAGCTTTCTTT. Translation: CASAWDRGNTEAFF.

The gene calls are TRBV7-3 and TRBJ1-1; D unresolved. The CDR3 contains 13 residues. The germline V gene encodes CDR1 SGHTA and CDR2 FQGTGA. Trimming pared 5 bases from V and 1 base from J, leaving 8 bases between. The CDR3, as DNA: TGTGCCAGCAGCCCTCGGGGGAACACTGAAGCTTTCTTT. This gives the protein CASSPRGNTEAFF. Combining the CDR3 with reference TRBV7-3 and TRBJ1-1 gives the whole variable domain GAGVSQTPSNKVTEKGKYVELRCDPISGHTALYWYRQSLGQGPEFLIYFQGTGAADDSGLPNDRFFAVRPEGSVSTLKIQRTERGDSAVYLCASSPRGNTEAFFGQGTRLTVV.

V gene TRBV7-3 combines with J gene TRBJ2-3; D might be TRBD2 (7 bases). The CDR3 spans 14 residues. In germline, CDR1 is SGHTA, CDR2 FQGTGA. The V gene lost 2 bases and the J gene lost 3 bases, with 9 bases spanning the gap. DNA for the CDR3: TGTGCCAGCAGCTTAGGGGGGGCTACAGATACGCAGTATTTT. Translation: CASSLGGATDTQYF. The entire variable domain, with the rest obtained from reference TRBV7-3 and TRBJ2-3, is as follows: GAGVSQTPSNKVTEKGKYVELRCDPISGHTALYWYRQSLGQGPEFLIYFQGTGAADDSGLPNDRFFAVRPEGSVSTLKIQRTERGDSAVYLCASSLGGATDTQYFGPGTRLTVL.

CDR3 region: CASSIGRGGYGYTF. The CDR3 coding sequence is TGTGCCAGTAGTATCGGGCGGGGAGGCTATGGCTACACCTTC. This chain connects TRBV19 to TRBJ1-2; no clear D. V was cut by 3 bases and J by 4 bases, with 12 bases left in between. Germline CDR1 LNHDA, CDR2 SQIVND (reference sequence). The CDR3 is 14 amino acids.

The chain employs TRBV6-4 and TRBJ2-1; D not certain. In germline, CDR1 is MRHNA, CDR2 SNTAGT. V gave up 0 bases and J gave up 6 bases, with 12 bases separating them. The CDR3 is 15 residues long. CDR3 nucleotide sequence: TGTGCCAGCAGTGACTCGGTGGGCCAGTTCAATGAGCAGTTCTTC. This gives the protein CASSDSVGQFNEQFF.

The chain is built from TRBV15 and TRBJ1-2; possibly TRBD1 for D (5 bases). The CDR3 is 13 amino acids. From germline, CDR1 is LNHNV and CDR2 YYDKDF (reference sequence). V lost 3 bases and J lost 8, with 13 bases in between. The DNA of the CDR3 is TGTGCCACCAGCAGGGGCGGGGCCGTGGGCTACACCTTC. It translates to CATSRGGAVGYTF.

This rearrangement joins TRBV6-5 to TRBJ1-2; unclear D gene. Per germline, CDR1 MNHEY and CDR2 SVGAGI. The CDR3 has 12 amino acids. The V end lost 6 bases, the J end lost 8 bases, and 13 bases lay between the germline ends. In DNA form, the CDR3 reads TGTGCCAGCAGCCCCGACCGACTCGGCTACACCTTC. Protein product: CASSPDRLGYTF.

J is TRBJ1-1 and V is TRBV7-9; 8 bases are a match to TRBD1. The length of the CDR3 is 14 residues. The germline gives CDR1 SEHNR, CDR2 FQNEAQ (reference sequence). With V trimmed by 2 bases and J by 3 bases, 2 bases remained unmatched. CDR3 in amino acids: CASSLQQGDTEAFF. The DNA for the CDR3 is TGTGCCAGCAGCTTACAACAGGGGGACACTGAAGCTTTCTTT.

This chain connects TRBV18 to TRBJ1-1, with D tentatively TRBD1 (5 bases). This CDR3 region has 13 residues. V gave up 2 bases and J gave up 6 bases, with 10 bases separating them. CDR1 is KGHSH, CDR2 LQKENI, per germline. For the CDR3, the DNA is TGTGCCAGCTCACCAAAGGCAGGGTCTGAAGCTTTCTTT. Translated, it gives CASSPKAGSEAFF.

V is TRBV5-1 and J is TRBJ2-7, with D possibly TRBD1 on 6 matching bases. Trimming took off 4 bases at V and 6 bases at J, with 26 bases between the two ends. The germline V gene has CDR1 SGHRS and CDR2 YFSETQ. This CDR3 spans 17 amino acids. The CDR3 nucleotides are TGCGCCAGCAGCCTCGTGGCAGGGGTATGGGAGAGTCGCGAGCAGTACTTC. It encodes CASSLVAGVWESREQYF. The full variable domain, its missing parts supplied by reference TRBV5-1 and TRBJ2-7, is KAGVTQTPRYLIKTRGQQVTLSCSPISGHRSVSWYQQTPGQGLQFLFEYFSETQRNKGNFPGRFSGRQFSNSRSEMNVSTLELGDSALYLCASSLVAGVWESREQYFGPGTRLTVT.

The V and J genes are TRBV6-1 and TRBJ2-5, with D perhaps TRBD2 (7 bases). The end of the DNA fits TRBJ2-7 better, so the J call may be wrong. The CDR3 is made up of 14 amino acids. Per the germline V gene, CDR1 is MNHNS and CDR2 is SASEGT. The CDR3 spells CASSAGEGGYEQYF. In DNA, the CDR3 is TGTGCCAGCAGCGCAGGGGAGGGCGGCTACGAGCAGTACTTC.

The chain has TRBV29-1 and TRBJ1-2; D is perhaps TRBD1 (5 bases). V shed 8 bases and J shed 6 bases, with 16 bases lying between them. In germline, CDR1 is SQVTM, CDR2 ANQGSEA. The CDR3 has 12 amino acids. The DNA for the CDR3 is TGCAGCTTTCCCAATGGGGGGAATGGCTACACCTTC. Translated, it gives CSFPNGGNGYTF.

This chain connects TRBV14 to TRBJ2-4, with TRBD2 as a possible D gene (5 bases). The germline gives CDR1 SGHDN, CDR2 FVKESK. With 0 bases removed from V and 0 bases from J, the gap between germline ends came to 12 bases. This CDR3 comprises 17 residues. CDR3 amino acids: CASSQEAAGEAKNIQYF. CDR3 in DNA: TGTGCCAGCAGCCAAGAAGCGGCCGGGGAAGCCAAAAACATTCAGTACTTC. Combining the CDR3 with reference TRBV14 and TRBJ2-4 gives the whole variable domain EAGVTQFPSHSVIEKGQTVTLRCDPISGHDNLYWYRRVMGKEIKFLLHFVKESKQDESGMPNNRFLAERTGGTYSTLKVQPAELEDSGVYFCASSQEAAGEAKNIQYFGAGTRLSVL.

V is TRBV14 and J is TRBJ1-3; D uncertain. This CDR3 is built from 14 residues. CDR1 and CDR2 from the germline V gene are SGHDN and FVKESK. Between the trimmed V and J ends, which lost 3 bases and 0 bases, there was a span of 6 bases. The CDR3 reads CASSQPGSGNTIYF. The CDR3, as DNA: TGTGCCAGCAGCCAGCCGGGCTCTGGAAACACCATATATTTT.

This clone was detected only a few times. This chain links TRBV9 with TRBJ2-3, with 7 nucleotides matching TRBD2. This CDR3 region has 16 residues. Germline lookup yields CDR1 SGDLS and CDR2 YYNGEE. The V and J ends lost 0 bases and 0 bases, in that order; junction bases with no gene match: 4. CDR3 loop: CASSVGTRISTDTQYF. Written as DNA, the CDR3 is TGTGCCAGCAGCGTAGGGACTAGGATTAGCACAGATACGCAGTATTTT. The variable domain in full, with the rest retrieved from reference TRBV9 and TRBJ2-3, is DSGVTQTPKHLITATGQRVTLRCSPRSGDLSVYWYQQSLDQGLQFLIQYYNGEERAKGNILERFSAQQFPDLHSELNLSSLELGDSALYFCASSVGTRISTDTQYFGPGTRLTVL.

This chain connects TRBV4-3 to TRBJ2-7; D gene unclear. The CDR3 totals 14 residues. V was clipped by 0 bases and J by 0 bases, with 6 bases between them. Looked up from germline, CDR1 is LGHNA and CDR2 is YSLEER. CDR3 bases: TGCGCCAGCAGCCAAGACCACAACTCCTACGAGCAGTACTTC. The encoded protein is CASSQDHNSYEQYF.

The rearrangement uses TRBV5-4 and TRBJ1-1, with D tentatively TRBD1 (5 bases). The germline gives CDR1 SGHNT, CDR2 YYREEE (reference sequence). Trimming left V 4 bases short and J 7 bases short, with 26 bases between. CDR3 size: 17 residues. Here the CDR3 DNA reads TGTGCCAGCAGCCCCACCGCAGGATCGCGGGGCCTATGTGAAGCTTTCTTT. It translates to CASSPTAGSRGLCEAFF.

The CDR3 DNA reads as TGTGCCAGCAGCTTGCCCGGGACAGCCGAAGGCTACACCTTC. It specifies CASSLPGTAEGYTF. The chain recombines TRBV5-6 with TRBJ1-2, with TRBD1 identical over 7 bases. V was clipped by 1 base and J by 8 bases; unmatched bases: 8. Germline assignment: CDR1 SGHDT and CDR2 YYEEEE. The CDR3 runs to 14 residues.

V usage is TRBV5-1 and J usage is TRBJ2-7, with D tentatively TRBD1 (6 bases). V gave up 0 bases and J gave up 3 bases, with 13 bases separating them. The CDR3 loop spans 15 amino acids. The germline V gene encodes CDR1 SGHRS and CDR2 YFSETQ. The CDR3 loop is CASSLGTAESYEQYF. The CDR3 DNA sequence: TGCGCCAGCAGCTTGGGGACAGCGGAGAGCTACGAGCAGTACTTC.